What follows are 27 T cell receptor beta chains derived from one specimen sequenced in a study of OX40 agonist ivuxolimab in advanced cancers. The assay was immunoSEQ multiplex PCR, and TCRdb's table has in-frame clones only and misses some. The top ten clones hold about 0.77% of a sample with more than 55,000 clones, approximately 88% of them seen once. Sequenced material: CD4+ or CD8+ T cells sorted from blood, taken in a trial of the OX40 agonist ivuxolimab. These TCRs come from an adult with an advanced solid tumor such as melanoma, head and neck, liver or kidney cancer.

This clone was observed once. The chain employs TRBV5-1 and TRBJ2-1; D ambiguous. CDR3 length: 20 residues. V lost 2 bases to trimming and J lost 7 bases, with 31 bases between them. From germline, CDR1 is SGHRS and CDR2 YFSETQ. The CDR3 loop is CASSFVGYMKGRLEANEQFF. CDR3 DNA sequence: TGCGCCAGCAGCTTTGTAGGTTATATGAAAGGACGATTAGAGGCGAATGAGCAGTTCTTC.

The CDR3 DNA follows: TGTGCCAGCAGCCCGGACCGCGGGGAGCTGTTTTTT. It is translated as CASSPDRGELFF. The V call is TRBV7-9, the J call TRBJ2-2; D ambiguous. Between the trimmed V and J ends, which lost 5 bases and 7 bases, there was a span of 8 bases. This CDR3 comprises 12 residues. CDR1 and CDR2 (germline): SEHNR, FQNEAQ (reference sequence).

The rearrangement uses TRBV6-1 and TRBJ2-3; 10 bases are a match to TRBD2. This CDR3 spans 14 amino acids. With V trimmed by 9 bases and J by 5 bases, 8 bases remained unmatched. From germline, CDR1 is MNHNS and CDR2 SASEGT. The DNA for the CDR3 is TGTGCCAGTGAACTAGCGGGGTCGTTAGATACGCAGTATTTT. Translating it yields CASELAGSLDTQYF.

CDR3 amino acids: CASSPGGIDYGYTF. CDR3 DNA: TGCGCCAGCAGCCCCGGGGGGATCGACTATGGCTACACCTTC. The gene calls are TRBV5-1 and TRBJ1-2; TRBD1 is a possible D gene (5 bases). Trimming took off 4 bases at V and 3 bases at J, with 13 bases between the two ends. Germline lookup yields CDR1 SGHRS and CDR2 YFSETQ. The CDR3 has 14 residues.

The chain is built from TRBV6-5 and TRBJ2-2; no clear D. The CDR3 length is 13 residues. Trimming took off 6 bases at V and 0 bases at J, with 5 bases between the two ends. The germline gives CDR1 MNHEY, CDR2 SVGAGI. The CDR3 region is CASSQANTGELFF. The CDR3 coding sequence is TGTGCCAGCAGCCAGGCGAACACCGGGGAGCTGTTTTTT.

This rearrangement joins TRBV10-1 to TRBJ2-2; D may be TRBD1 (6 bases). CDR3 size: 15 residues. Per germline, CDR1 WNHNN and CDR2 SYGVQD (reference sequence). V lost 8 bases and J lost 5, with 18 bases in between. The CDR3 nucleotides read TGCGCCAGCGGAGGCAACAGGGCCGGGACCGGGGAGCTGTTTTTT. Amino acid sequence: CASGGNRAGTGELFF.

V usage is TRBV29-1 and J usage is TRBJ1-3; the match to TRBD1 covers 7 bases. The trim removed 7 bases at V and 2 bases at J, leaving 5 bases unmatched. Germline V gives CDR1 SQVTM, CDR2 ANQGSEA. The CDR3 has 13 residues. Written as DNA, the CDR3 is TGCAGCGCCGGGGACAGCGCTGGAAACACCATATATTTT. Its translation: CSAGDSAGNTIYF.

This chain links TRBV2 with TRBJ2-1, with 7 positions matching TRBD2. J lost 7 bases, V lost 5 bases, and 8 bases had no gene match. This CDR3 region has 14 residues. Germline V lookup: CDR1 SNHLY, CDR2 FYNNEI. The CDR3 protein is CASSPRGVGNEQFF. The CDR3, as DNA: TGTGCCAGCAGTCCCCGGGGGGTCGGGAATGAGCAGTTCTTC.

The V and J genes are TRBV7-2 and TRBJ1-5; the D is unclear. This CDR3 is built from 14 residues. Trimming removed 1 base at V and 4 bases at J, with 8 bases between. CDR1 is SGHTA and CDR2 is FQGNSA in the germline V gene. CDR3 nucleotides: TGTGCCAGCAGCTTAGTTGAGGTTAATCAGCCCCAGCATTTT. It codes for CASSLVEVNQPQHF.

The CDR3 DNA follows: TGTGCCAGCAGTGAGAGTTTCGCGGGGGGGAGGAATGAGCAGTTCTTC. Amino acid sequence: CASSESFAGGRNEQFF. V gene TRBV2 combines with J gene TRBJ2-1; 9 nucleotides line up with TRBD2. The CDR3 extends over 16 amino acids. CDR1 SNHLY and CDR2 FYNNEI come from the germline V gene. V was pared by 3 bases and J by 7 bases, with 10 bases of the junction left unmatched.

This clone was picked up one time. The chain is built from TRBV13 and TRBJ2-7; the match to TRBD1 covers 8 bases. The J segment lost 12 bases and the V segment lost 0 bases, leaving 1 base of the junction unmatched. The CDR3 runs 11 residues. CDR1 and CDR2 from the germline V gene are PRHDT and FYEKMQ (reference sequence). The CDR3 nucleotides read TGTGCCAGCAGCTTAGGGACAGGGGTGTACTTC. Protein sequence: CASSLGTGVYF.

The gene calls are TRBV21-1 and TRBJ2-3; the DNA was not used to check the table's D call, TRBD2. TRBV21-1 is classified as a pseudogene. The CDR3 sequence is 16 residues long. In nucleotides, the CDR3 is TGTGCCAGCAGCAAAGGGACTAGCGGGAAGACAGATACGCAGTATTTT. This codes for CASSKGTSGKTDTQYF.

This clone was seen a few times. The chain has TRBV9 and TRBJ2-2; D remains ambiguous. Per the germline V gene, CDR1 is SGDLS and CDR2 is YYNGEE. Trimming pared 6 bases from V and 5 bases from J, leaving 8 bases between. The CDR3 is made up of 12 amino acids. The CDR3 bases are TGTGCCAGCAACCGAAGAACCGGGGAGCTGTTTTTT. Translated, it gives CASNRRTGELFF.

The chain uses TRBV29-1 and TRBJ1-4; D remains ambiguous. In germline, CDR1 is SQVTM, CDR2 ANQGSEA. The CDR3 loop spans 11 amino acids. V was shortened by 6 bases and J by 8 bases, with 10 bases between the two germline ends. Here the CDR3 reads CSVSQGEKLFF. CDR3 nucleotides: TGCAGCGTAAGCCAAGGGGAAAAACTGTTTTTT.

This chain links TRBV6-1 with TRBJ2-3; D may be TRBD1 (6 bases). Germline V gene sequence: CDR1 MNHNS, CDR2 SASEGT. The CDR3 spans 15 residues. V dropped 7 bases and J dropped 4 bases, with 18 bases sitting between them. In DNA form, the CDR3 reads TGTGCCAGCACACGACAGGCCTTGCGTGCAGATACGCAGTATTTT. It codes for CASTRQALRADTQYF.

The chain recombines TRBV9 with TRBJ2-3, with D uncertain. The CDR3 is 13 residues long. V dropped 0 bases and J dropped 1 base, with 3 bases sitting between them. Germline V gives CDR1 SGDLS, CDR2 YYNGEE. In nucleotides, the CDR3 is TGTGCCAGCAGCGTAGAGGGCACAGATACGCAGTATTTT. Translating it yields CASSVEGTDTQYF.

The CDR3 DNA sequence: TGTGCCAGTAGTATGGTCGGGGGGTCCTACGAGCAGTACTTC. Protein: CASSMVGGSYEQYF. The chain combines TRBV19 with TRBJ2-7; 7 nucleotides align to TRBD2. Trimming took 3 bases from V and 1 from J; bases not matched to a gene: 3. This CDR3 spans 14 amino acids. Germline V gene lookup returns CDR1 LNHDA and CDR2 SQIVND (reference sequence). The full variable domain, completed using reference TRBV19 and TRBJ2-7, is DGGITQSPKYLFRKEGQNVTLSCEQNLNHDAMYWYRQDPGQGLRLIYYSQIVNDFQKGDIAEGYSVSREKKESFPLTVTSAQKNPTAFYLCASSMVGGSYEQYFGPGTRLTVT.

The chain links TRBV30 to TRBJ1-5; D not resolved. This CDR3 region has 13 residues. Between the trimmed V and J ends, which lost 4 bases and 6 bases, there was a span of 13 bases. CDR1 and CDR2 (germline): GTSNPN, SVGIG (reference sequence). The chain's CDR3 is CAWIRPGIQPQHF. As DNA, the CDR3 is TGTGCCTGGATCCGGCCGGGGATTCAGCCCCAGCATTTT.

The gene calls are TRBV7-2 and TRBJ1-4; D might be TRBD1 (5 bases). The germline V and J ends were trimmed by 1 base and 7 bases, with 13 bases remaining between them. This CDR3 has 15 amino acids. Germline values: CDR1 SGHTA, CDR2 FQGNSA. As DNA, the CDR3 is TGTGCCAGCAGCTTAGATCCAAGGAGGGGTGAAAAACTGTTTTTT. As protein: CASSLDPRRGEKLFF.

The chain has TRBV28 and TRBJ2-5, with 7 bases aligning to TRBD1. V lost 1 base, J lost 1 base, and 6 bases stayed unmatched. The CDR3 totals 16 residues. Germline V gene lookup returns CDR1 MDHEN and CDR2 SYDVKM. In nucleotides, the CDR3 is TGTGCCAGCAGTTTATTAGGGGGCAGAGGCCAAGAGACCCAGTACTTC. Translating it yields CASSLLGGRGQETQYF.

The rearrangement uses TRBV11-2 and TRBJ2-1, with TRBD1 matching 7 bases. The CDR3 has 15 residues. J gave up 7 bases and V 5 bases, and 11 bases lay outside the gene matches. Germline assignment: CDR1 SGHAT and CDR2 FQNNGV. The CDR3 DNA follows: TGTGCCAGCAGCCGGGACAGACATAGGGGGAATGAGCAGTTCTTC. Translating gives CASSRDRHRGNEQFF.

The rearrangement uses TRBV27 and TRBJ2-1, with TRBD2 as a possible D gene (7 bases). CDR1 is MNHEY and CDR2 is SMNVEV in the germline V gene (reference sequence). Trimming took 6 bases from V and 1 from J, leaving 13 bases between them. This CDR3 is 15 amino acids long. DNA for the CDR3: TGTGCCAGCAGGCCCGCGGGGGCGTCCTACAATGAGCAGTTCTTC. Its protein is CASRPAGASYNEQFF.

This clone was found once. CDR3: CASSPNYGYTF. The CDR3 DNA follows: TGTGCCAGCAGCCCTAACTATGGCTACACCTTC. V gene TRBV6-5 combines with J gene TRBJ1-2; D is undetermined. Looked up from germline, CDR1 is MNHEY and CDR2 is SVGAGI. V lost 6 bases to trimming and J lost 0 bases, with 2 bases between them. This CDR3 is built from 11 residues.

V usage is TRBV5-4 and J usage is TRBJ2-3; TRBD2 matches at 12 bases. Germline V gene sequence: CDR1 SGHNT, CDR2 YYREEE (reference sequence). This CDR3 comprises 18 residues. V lost 4 bases, J lost 1 base, and 10 bases stayed unmatched. CDR3 region: CASSAWTSGALGTDTQYF. The CDR3 DNA reads TGTGCCAGCAGCGCATGGACTAGCGGGGCGCTAGGCACAGATACGCAGTATTTT.

The rearrangement joins TRBV6-5 to TRBJ2-3; D ambiguous. The V end lost 7 bases, the J end lost 2 bases, and 7 bases lay between the germline ends. CDR1 and CDR2 (germline): MNHEY, SVGAGI. The CDR3 spans 12 residues. The chain's CDR3 is CASTSFTDTQYF. The DNA for the CDR3 is TGTGCCAGCACTTCTTTCACAGATACGCAGTATTTT.

The DNA of the CDR3 is TGTGCCAGCAGCCCGCCTGGGGGGGAGCTGTTTTTT. Protein: CASSPPGGELFF. J is TRBJ2-2 and V is TRBV7-2; D gene uncertain. V shed 5 bases and J shed 8 bases, with 9 bases lying between them. This CDR3 has 12 amino acids. Germline lookup yields CDR1 SGHTA and CDR2 FQGNSA.

The CDR3 protein is CASSLQDYYGYTF. DNA for the CDR3: TGTGCCAGCAGCTTGCAGGACTACTATGGCTACACCTTC. The gene calls are TRBV7-2 and TRBJ1-2; no clear D. Trimming took 3 bases from V and 3 from J, leaving 8 bases between them. This CDR3 is 13 amino acids long. Germline assignment: CDR1 SGHTA and CDR2 FQGNSA.